This T cell receptor (beta chain) comes out of a study of regulatory T cells in long-lasting Graves disease. In its sample, this clonotype was seen many times. This CDR3 spans 15 amino acids. V shed 6 bases and J 2 bases; nucleotides not matched to a gene: 6. Germline V gives CDR1 MNHNS, CDR2 SASEGT. The sample's time point: persistent/refractory GD, antithyroid drugs over 5 years with positive TRAb. PBMC-extracted RNA yielded the TCR library. From each patient, roughly 9 milliliters of peripheral blood was drawn and collected into an EDTA anticoagulant tube. Arm-PCR of CDR3 regions and iRepertoire HTBI primers were used to build TCR beta libraries. In TCRdb, the multiplex PCR reads were re-called with MiXCR into one record per CDR3 protein. The table lists nearly 350,000 distinct CDR3 sequences, about 19% of them singletons.

This chain uses TRBV6-1 with TRBJ1-1; 10 bases fit TRBD1. The sample here was peripheral blood mononuclear cells (PBMCs), taken when the disease was refractory, from a patient treated with antithyroid drugs. This receptor was identified in a female donor with Graves disease. The CDR3 is CASRSGTGDNTEAFF. The CDR3 DNA is TGTGCCAGCAGATCCGGGACAGGGGACAACACTGAAGCTTTCTTT.